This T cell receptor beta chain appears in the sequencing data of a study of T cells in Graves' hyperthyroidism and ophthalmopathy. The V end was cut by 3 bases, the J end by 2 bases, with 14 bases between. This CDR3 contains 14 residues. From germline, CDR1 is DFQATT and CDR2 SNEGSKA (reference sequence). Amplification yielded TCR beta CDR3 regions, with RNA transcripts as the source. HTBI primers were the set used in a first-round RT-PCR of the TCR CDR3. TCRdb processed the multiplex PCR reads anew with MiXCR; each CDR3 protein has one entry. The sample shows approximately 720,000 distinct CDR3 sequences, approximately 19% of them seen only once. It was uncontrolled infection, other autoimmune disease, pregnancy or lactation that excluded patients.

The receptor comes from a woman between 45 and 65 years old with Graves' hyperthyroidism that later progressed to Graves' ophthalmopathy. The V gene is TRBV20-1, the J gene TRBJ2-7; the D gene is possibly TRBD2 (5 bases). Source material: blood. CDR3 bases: TGCAGTGCTAGCTTGGTAGGACTGACCTACGAGCAGTACTTC. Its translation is CSASLVGLTYEQYF.